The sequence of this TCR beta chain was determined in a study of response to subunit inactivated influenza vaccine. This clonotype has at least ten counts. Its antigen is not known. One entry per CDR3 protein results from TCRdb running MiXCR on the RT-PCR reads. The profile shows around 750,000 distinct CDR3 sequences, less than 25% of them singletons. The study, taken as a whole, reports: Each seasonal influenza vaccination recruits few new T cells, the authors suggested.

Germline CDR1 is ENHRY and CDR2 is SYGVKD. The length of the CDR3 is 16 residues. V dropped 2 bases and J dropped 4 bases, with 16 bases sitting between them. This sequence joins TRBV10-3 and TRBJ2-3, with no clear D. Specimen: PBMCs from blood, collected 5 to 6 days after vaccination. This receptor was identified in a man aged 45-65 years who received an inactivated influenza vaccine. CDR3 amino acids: CAISEVLGFLADTQYF. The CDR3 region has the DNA TGTGCCATCAGTGAGGTGCTCGGGTTCCTCGCAGATACGCAGTATTTT.